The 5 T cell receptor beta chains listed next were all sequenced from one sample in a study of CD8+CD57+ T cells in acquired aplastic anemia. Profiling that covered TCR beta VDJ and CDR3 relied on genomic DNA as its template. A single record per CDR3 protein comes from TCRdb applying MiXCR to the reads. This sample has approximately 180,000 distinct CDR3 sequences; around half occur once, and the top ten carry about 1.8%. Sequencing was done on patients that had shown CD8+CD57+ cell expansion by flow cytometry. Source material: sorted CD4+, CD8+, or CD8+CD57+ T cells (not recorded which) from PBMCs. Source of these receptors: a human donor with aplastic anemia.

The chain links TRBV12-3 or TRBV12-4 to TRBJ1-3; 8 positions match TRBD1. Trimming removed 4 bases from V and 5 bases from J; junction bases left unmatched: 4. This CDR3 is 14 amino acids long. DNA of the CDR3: TGTGCCAGCAGTTCCCGGGACAGGCGAAACACCATATATTTT. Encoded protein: CASSSRDRRNTIYF.

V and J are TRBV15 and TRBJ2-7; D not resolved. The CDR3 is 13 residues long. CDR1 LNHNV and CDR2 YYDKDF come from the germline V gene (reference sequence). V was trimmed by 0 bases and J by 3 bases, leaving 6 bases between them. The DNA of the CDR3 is TGTGCCACCAGCAGAGATACCCTCTACGAGCAGTACTTC. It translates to CATSRDTLYEQYF.

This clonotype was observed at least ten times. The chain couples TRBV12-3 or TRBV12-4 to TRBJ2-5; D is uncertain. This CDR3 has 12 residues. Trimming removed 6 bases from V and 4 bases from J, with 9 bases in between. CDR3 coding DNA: TGTGCCAGCAGGACTGGGGTAGAGACCCAGTACTTC. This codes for CASRTGVETQYF.

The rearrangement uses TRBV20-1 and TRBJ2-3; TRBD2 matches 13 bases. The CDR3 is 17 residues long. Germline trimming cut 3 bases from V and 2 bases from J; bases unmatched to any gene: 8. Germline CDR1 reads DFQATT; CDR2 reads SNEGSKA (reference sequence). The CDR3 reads CSASVPTSGGTTDTQYF. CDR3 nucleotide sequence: TGCAGTGCTAGCGTACCGACTAGCGGGGGGACCACAGATACGCAGTATTTT.

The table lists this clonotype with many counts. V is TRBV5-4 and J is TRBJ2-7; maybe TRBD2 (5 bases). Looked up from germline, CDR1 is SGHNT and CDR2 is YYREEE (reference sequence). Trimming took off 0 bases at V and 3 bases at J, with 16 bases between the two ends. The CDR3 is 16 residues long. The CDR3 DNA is TGTGCCAGCAGCTTGGGTGGGCGGCTAGCTCACTACGAGCAGTACTTC. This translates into CASSLGGRLAHYEQYF.